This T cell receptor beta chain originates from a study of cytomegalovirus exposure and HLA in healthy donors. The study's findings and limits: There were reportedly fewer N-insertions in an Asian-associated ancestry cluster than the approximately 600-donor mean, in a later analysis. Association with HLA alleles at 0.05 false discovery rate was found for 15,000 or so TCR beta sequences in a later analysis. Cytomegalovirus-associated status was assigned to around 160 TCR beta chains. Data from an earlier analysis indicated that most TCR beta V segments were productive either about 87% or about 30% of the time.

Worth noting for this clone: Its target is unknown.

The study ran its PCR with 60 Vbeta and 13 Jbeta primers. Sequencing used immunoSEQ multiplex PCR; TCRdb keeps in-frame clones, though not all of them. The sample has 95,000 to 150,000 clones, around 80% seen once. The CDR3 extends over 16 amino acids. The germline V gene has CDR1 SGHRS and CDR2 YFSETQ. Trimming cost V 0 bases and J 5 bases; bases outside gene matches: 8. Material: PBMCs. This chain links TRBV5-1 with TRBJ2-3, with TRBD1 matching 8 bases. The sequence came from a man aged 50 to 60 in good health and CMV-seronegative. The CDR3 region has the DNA TGCGCCAGCAGCTTGGGTCTGGACAGGGCTGTAGATACGCAGTATTTT. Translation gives CASSLGLDRAVDTQYF.